The 6 T cell receptor beta chains below all came from one sample that was sequenced in a study of Tregs in tolerant kidney transplant recipients. The repertoire was sequenced with immunoSEQ multiplex PCR; TCRdb's copy has only in-frame clones and lacks some. The repertoire holds some 55,000 clones, with over 75% as singletons. The specimen was Tregs from blood, collected before the transplant. Receptor source: a human donor who received a combined kidney and bone marrow transplant.

J is TRBJ2-1 and V is TRBV5-8, with D hard to call. The CDR3 totals 13 residues. Germline loops: CDR1 SGHTS, CDR2 YDEGEE. V lost 4 bases and J 9 bases, leaving 14 bases between the germline ends. This CDR3 is CASSAQPLREQFF. CDR3 DNA sequence: TGTGCCAGCAGCGCCCAGCCTCTACGTGAGCAGTTCTTC.

The chain has TRBV15 and TRBJ1-2; D gene unclear. CDR1 is LNHNV, CDR2 YYDKDF, per germline (reference sequence). This CDR3 spans 17 amino acids. V lost 4 bases, J lost 4 bases, and 22 bases lay in between. CDR3 sequence reads: CATSTTSWCGKTYGYTF. The CDR3 coding sequence is TGTGCCACCAGCACGACATCATGGTGTGGAAAGACCTATGGCTACACCTTC.

This chain links TRBV10-2 with TRBJ1-1; D is unclear. Germline CDR1 WSHSY, CDR2 SAAADI. CDR3 length: 13 residues. Trimming stripped 4 bases from V and 5 bases from J, with 11 bases between. CDR3 in amino acids: CASSGIVRTEAFF. The CDR3 nucleotides read TGCGCCAGCAGTGGAATAGTCCGGACTGAAGCTTTCTTT.

V usage is TRBV5-5 and J usage is TRBJ1-2; a weak D match, TRBD1 (6 bases). Trimming left V 0 bases short and J 4 bases short, with 13 bases between. CDR1 is SGHKS, CDR2 YYEKEE, per germline (reference sequence). The CDR3 is made up of 15 amino acids. For the CDR3, the DNA is TGTGCCAGCAGCTTGGCTCCAGGACAGACCTATGGCTACACCTTC. Translation gives CASSLAPGQTYGYTF.

This clone was observed a handful of times. The chain is built from TRBV6-8 and TRBJ2-2; the match to TRBD1 covers 7 bases. The CDR3 loop spans 15 amino acids. Losses at the gene ends were 6 bases for V and 4 bases for J; bases not matched to a gene: 8. Germline CDR1 is MNHGY and CDR2 is SAAAGT. CDR3 in DNA: TGTGCCAGCAGACTCGCGACAGGGACCACCGGGGAGCTGTTTTTT. Protein: CASRLATGTTGELFF.

The CDR3 DNA reads TGTGCCAGCAGCCAAGGGGAGGTTTCGCCCCTCCACTTT. Residues: CASSQGEVSPLHF. The rearrangement links TRBV4-2 to TRBJ1-6, with D hard to call. Trimming removed 1 base at V and 13 bases at J, with 11 bases between. CDR1 and CDR2 (germline): LGHNA, YNFKEQ. The CDR3 is made up of 13 amino acids.